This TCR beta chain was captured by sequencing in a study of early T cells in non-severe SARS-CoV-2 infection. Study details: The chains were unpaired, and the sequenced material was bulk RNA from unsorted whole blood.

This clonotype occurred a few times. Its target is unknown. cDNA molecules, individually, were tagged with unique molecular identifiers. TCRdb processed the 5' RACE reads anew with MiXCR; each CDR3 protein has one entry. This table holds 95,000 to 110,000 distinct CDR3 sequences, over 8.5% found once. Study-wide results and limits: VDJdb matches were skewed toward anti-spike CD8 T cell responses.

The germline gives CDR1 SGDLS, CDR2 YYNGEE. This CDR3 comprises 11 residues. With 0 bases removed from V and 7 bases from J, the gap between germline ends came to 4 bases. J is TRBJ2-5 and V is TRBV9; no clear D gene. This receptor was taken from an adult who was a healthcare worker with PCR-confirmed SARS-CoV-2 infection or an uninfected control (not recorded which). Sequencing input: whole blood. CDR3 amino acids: CASSVDGTQYF. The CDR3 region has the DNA TGTGCCAGCAGCGTAGATGGGACCCAGTACTTC.